This T cell receptor beta chain was captured in a study of OX40 agonist ivuxolimab in advanced cancers. Turning to the study itself: An agonistic human IgG2 monoclonal antibody against OX40 (CD134) was given. Dosing consisted of intravenous ivuxolimab at 0.01 to 10 mg/kg every 2 weeks.

In the case of this clone: Its specificity is unknown.

V lost 3 bases to trimming and J lost 0 bases, with 6 bases between them. This CDR3 is built from 13 residues. In germline, CDR1 is MRHNA, CDR2 SNTAGT. Profiled with immunoSEQ multiplex PCR; TCRdb holds only in-frame clones, not every one. The sample lists tens of thousands of clones; around 87% were seen once. General study points: The study found among the lowest clonal expansion in partial responders at 0.1-3.0 mg/kg. CD8+ T cells averaged more expanded clones than CD4+.

The chain has TRBV6-4 and TRBJ2-7; possible D gene TRBD1, 5 bases. This TCR was recovered from an adult with an advanced solid tumor such as melanoma, head and neck, liver or kidney cancer. The material sequenced was CD4+ or CD8+ T cells sorted from blood, taken in a trial of the OX40 agonist ivuxolimab. CDR3 DNA sequence: TGTGCCAGCAGTGAGACAGCCTCCTACGAGCAGTACTTC. Translation: CASSETASYEQYF.